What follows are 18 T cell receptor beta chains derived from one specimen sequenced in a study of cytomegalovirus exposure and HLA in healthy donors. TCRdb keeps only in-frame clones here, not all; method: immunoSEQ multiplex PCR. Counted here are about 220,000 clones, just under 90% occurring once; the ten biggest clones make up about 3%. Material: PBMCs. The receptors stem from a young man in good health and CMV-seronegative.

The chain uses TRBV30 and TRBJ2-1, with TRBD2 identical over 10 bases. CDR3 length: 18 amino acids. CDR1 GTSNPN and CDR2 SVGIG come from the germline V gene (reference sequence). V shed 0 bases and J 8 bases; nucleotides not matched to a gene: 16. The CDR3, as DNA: TGTGCCTGGAGTGTATATTCTTCTAGGACTAGCGGCTTCGATGAGCAGTTCTTC. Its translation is CAWSVYSSRTSGFDEQFF.

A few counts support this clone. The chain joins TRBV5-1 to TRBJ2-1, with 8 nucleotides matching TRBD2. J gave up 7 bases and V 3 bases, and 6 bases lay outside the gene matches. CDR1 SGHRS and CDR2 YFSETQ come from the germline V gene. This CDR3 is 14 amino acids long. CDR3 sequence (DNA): TGCGCCAGCAGCTCGAGCGGGGGAGGGAATGAGCAGTTCTTC. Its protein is CASSSSGGGNEQFF.

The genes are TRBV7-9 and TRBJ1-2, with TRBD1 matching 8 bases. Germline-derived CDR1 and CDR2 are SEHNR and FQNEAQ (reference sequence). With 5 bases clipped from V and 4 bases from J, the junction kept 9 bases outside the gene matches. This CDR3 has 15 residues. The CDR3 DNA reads TGTGCCAGCAGCGCAGGGGGCACCGGCCCCTATGGCTACACCTTC. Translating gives CASSAGGTGPYGYTF. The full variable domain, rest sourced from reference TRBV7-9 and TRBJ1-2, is DTGVSQNPRHKITKRGQNVTFRCDPISEHNRLYWYRQTLGQGPEFLTYFQNEAQLEKSRLLSDRFSAERPKGSFSTLEIQRTEQGDSAMYLCASSAGGTGPYGYTFGSGTRLTVV.

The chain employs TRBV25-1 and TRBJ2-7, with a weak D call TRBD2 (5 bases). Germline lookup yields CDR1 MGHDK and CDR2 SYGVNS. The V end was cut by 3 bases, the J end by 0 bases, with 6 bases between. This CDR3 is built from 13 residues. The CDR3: CASSDDYSYEQYF. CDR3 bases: TGTGCCAGCAGTGATGACTACTCCTACGAGCAGTACTTC.

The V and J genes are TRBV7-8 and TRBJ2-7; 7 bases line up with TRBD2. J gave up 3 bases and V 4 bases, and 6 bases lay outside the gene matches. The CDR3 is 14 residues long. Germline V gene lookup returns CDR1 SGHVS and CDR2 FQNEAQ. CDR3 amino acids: CASSSPRDYYEQYF. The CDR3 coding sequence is TGTGCCAGCAGCTCGCCCCGGGACTACTACGAGCAGTACTTC.

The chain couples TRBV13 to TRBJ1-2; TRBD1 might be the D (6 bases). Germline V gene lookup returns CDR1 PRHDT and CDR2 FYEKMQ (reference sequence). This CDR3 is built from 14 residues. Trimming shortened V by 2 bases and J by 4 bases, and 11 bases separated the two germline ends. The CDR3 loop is CASSLTGPLYGYTF. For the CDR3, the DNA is TGTGCCAGCAGCTTAACAGGGCCCCTCTATGGCTACACCTTC.

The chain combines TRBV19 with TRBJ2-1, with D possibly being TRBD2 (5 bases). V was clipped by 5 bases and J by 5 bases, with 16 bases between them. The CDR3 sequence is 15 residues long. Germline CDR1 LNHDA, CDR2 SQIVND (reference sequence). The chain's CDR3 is CASSPLGSRDNEQFF. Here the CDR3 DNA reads TGTGCCAGTAGTCCCCTGGGGAGTCGGGACAATGAGCAGTTCTTC.

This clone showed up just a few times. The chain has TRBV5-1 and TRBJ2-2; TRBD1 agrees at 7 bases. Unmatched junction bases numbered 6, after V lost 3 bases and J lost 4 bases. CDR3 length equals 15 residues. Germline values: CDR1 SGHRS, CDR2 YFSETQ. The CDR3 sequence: CASSSMGQITGELFF. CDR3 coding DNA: TGCGCCAGCAGCTCGATGGGACAGATCACCGGGGAGCTGTTTTTT.

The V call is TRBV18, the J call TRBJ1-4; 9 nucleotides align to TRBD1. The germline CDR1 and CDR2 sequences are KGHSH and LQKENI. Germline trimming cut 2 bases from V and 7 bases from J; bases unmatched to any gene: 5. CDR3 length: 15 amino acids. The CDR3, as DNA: TGTGCCAGCTCACCAACAGGGGGCACAAGTGAAAAACTGTTTTTT. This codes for CASSPTGGTSEKLFF.

CDR3 DNA sequence: TGTGCCAGTAGCCGACGGATGGGACAACACTATAGCAATCAGCCCCAGCATTTT. Its translation is CASSRRMGQHYSNQPQHF. V usage is TRBV19 and J usage is TRBJ1-5; maybe TRBD1 (6 bases). CDR3 length: 18 residues. CDR1 and CDR2 from the germline V gene are LNHDA and SQIVND (reference sequence). The germline V and J ends were trimmed by 6 bases and 0 bases, with 21 bases remaining between them. The full variable domain, with the rest looked up from reference TRBV19 and TRBJ1-5, is DGGITQSPKYLFRKEGQNVTLSCEQNLNHDAMYWYRQDPGQGLRLIYYSQIVNDFQKGDIAEGYSVSREKKESFPLTVTSAQKNPTAFYLCASSRRMGQHYSNQPQHFGDGTRLSIL.

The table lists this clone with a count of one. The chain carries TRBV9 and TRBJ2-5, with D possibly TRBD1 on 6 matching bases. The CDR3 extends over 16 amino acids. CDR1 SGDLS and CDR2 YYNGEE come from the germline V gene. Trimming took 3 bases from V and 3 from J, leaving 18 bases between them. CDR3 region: CASSARGFPGKETQYF. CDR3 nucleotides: TGTGCCAGCAGCGCTAGGGGGTTTCCGGGGAAAGAGACCCAGTACTTC.

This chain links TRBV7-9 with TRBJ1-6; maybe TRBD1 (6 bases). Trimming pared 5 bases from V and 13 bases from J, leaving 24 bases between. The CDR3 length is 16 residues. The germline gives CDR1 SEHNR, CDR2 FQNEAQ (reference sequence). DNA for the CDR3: TGTGCCAGCAGCCACCTTTTGGGAGCAGGGGAGTCGCCCCTCCACTTT. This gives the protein CASSHLLGAGESPLHF.

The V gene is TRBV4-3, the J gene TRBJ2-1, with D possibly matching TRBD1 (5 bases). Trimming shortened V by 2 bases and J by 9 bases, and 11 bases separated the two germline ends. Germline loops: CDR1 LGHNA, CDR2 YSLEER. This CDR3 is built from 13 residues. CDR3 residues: CASSQPGPGEQFF. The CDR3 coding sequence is TGCGCCAGCAGCCAACCAGGGCCCGGTGAGCAGTTCTTC.

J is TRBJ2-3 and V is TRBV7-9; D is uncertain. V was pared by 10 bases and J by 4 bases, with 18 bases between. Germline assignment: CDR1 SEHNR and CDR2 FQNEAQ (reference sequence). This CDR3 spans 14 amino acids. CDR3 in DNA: TGTGCCACCGCGACTGCCTTCGGCCCAGATACGCAGTATTTT. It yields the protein CATATAFGPDTQYF.

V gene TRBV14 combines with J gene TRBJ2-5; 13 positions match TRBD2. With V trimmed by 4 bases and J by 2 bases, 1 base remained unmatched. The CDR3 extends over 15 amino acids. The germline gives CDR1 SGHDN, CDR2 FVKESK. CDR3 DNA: TGTGCCAGCAGCCGGGGACTAGCGGGACAAGAGACCCAGTACTTC. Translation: CASSRGLAGQETQYF.

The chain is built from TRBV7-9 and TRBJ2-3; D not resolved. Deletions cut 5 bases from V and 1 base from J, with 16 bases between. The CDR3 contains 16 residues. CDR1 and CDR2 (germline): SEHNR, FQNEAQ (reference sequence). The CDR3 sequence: CASSPPLGSRTDTQYF. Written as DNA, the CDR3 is TGTGCCAGCAGCCCGCCCTTGGGCTCGCGCACAGATACGCAGTATTTT.

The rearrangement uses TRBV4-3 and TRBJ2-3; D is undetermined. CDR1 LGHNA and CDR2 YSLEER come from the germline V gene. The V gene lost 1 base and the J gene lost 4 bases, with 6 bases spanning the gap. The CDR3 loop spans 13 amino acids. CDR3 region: CASSQVVSDTQYF. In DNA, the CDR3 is TGCGCCAGCAGCCAAGTTGTCTCAGATACGCAGTATTTT.

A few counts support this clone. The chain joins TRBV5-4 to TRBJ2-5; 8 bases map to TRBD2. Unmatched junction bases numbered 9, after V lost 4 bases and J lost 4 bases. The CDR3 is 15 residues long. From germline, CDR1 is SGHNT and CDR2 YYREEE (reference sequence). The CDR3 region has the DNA TGTGCCAGCAGCCCGAACGGACGGGGGGGAGAGACCCAGTACTTC. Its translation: CASSPNGRGGETQYF.